This record concerns one T cell receptor (beta chain) sequence. The entry originates in a study of blood T cell repertoires in COVID-19. The authors' processing: Estimation of nucleated cell counts was performed using reference gene primer amplification. Sequenced by immunoSEQ multiplex PCR; TCRdb stores in-frame clones only, minus some. The V and J calls and clone size were taken over from that table, and D and trimming were inferred from the DNA. The table shows approximately 150,000 clones, with 87% occurring only once. The CDR3 loop spans 16 amino acids. Germline loops: CDR1 SGHRS, CDR2 YFSETQ. V shed 0 bases, J shed 3 bases, and the junction held 4 bases outside the gene matches.

The chain is built from TRBV5-1 and TRBJ2-1, with 9 nucleotides matching TRBD2. Sequences were obtained from peripheral blood. This TCR came from a woman between 45 and 65 years old with active or convalescent COVID-19. DNA of the CDR3: TGCGCCAGCAGCTTGGAGACTAGCGGAAGCTACAATGAGCAGTTCTTC. Its protein product is CASSLETSGSYNEQFF.